Here is one T cell receptor beta chain with its context. This record belongs to a study of blood T cell repertoires in COVID-19. Study at large: Researchers got acute and convalescent COVID-19 samples from the United States, Italy and Spain. The cDNA or gDNA used as material had been derived from T cells, B-cell-depleted T cells, or PBMCs.

Per the authors' pipeline: Using reference gene primer amplification, nucleated cell counts were estimated. Sequencing used immunoSEQ multiplex PCR; TCRdb keeps in-frame clones, though not all of them. D and trimming were read from the DNA, whereas the V and J calls and clone size are those reported in that table. This sample has hundreds of thousands of clones, with about 82% found just once. The CDR3 totals 14 residues. Looked up from germline, CDR1 is GTSNPN and CDR2 is SVGIG (reference sequence). Trimming cost V 2 bases and J 6 bases, with 14 bases left between them. The sequencing input was peripheral blood. This chain joins TRBV30 and TRBJ1-5; perhaps TRBD1 as D (6 bases). The receptor was derived from a man aged 45-60 years with active or convalescent COVID-19. The CDR3 sequence: CAWSITGLSQPQHF. CDR3 nucleotide sequence: TGTGCCTGGAGTATAACAGGGCTATCTCAGCCCCAGCATTTT.